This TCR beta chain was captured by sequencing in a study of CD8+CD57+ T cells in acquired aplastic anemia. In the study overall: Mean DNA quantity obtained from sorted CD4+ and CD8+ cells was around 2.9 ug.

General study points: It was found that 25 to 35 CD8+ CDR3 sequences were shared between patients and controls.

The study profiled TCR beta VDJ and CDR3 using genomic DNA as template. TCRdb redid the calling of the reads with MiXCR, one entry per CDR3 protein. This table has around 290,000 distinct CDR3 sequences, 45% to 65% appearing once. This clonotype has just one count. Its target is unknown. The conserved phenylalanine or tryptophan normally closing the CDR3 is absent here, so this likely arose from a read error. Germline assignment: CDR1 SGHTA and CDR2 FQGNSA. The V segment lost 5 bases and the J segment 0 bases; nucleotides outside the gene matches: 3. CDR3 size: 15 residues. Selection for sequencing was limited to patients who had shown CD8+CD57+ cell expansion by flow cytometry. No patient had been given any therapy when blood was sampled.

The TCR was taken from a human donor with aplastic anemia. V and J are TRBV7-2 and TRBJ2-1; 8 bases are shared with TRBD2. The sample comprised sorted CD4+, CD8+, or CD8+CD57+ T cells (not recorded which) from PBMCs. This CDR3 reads CASSKSGSSYNEQFR. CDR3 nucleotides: TGTGCCAGCAGCAAGAGCGGGAGCTCCTACAATGAGCAGTTCAGA.